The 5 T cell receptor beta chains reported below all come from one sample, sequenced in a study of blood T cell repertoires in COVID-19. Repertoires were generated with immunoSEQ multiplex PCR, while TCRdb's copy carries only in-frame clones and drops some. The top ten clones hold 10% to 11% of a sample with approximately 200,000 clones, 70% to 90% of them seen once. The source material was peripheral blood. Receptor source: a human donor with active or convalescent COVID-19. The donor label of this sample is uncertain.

The CDR3 here is CASSTRTGAASYEQYF. The CDR3 DNA follows: TGTGCCAGCAGCACCCGGACAGGGGCGGCATCCTACGAGCAGTACTTC. The V gene is TRBV7-9, the J gene TRBJ2-7; 9 nucleotides align to TRBD1. V was pared by 5 bases and J by 1 base, with 9 bases of the junction left unmatched. In germline, CDR1 is SEHNR, CDR2 FQNEAQ (reference sequence). The CDR3 runs to 16 residues.

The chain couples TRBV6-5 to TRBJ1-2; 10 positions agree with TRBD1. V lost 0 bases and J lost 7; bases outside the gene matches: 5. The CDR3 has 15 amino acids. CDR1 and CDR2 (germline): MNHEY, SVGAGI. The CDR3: CASSYSWTGGTGYTF. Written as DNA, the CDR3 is TGTGCCAGCAGTTACTCATGGACAGGGGGAACTGGCTACACCTTC.

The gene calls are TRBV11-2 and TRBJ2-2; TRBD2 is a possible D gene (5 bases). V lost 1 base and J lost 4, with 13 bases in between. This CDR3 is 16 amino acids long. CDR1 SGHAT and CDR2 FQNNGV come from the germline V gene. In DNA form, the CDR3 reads TGTGCCAGCAGCTTAGGGTTCGGGGTGGGCACCGGGGAGCTGTTTTTT. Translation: CASSLGFGVGTGELFF.

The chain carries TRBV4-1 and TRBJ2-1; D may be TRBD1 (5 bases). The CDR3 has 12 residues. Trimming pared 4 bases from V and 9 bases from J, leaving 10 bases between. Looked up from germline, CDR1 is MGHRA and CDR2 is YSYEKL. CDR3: CASSRGWGEQFF. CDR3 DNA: TGCGCCAGCAGCCGGGGCTGGGGTGAGCAGTTCTTC.

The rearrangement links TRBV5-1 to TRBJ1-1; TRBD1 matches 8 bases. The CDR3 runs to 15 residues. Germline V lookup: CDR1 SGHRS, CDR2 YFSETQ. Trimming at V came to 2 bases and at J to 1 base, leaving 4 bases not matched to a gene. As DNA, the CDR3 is TGCGCCAGCAGCTTATTAACAGGGGGGAACACTGAAGCTTTCTTT. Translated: CASSLLTGGNTEAFF.